At least ten counts were recorded for the clone carrying this T cell receptor (beta chain). One entry per CDR3 protein, called by TCRdb with MiXCR from the RT-PCR reads. This sample has about a million distinct CDR3 sequences, with under 20% found just once. V shed 6 bases and J shed 1 base, with 12 bases lying between them. CDR3 length equals 15 residues. The data stem from a study of patients and donors after allogeneic stem cell transplantation. This chain uses TRBV12-3 or TRBV12-4 with TRBJ2-2, with D perhaps matching TRBD1 or TRBD2 (6 bases each). Input material: blood, either unsorted or a sorted T cell fraction (not recorded which). The clonotype was recovered from a human donor who was either an allogeneic HSCT recipient or a stem cell or donor lymphocyte infusion donor (not recorded which). It is not recorded whose cells these are; they may come from a transplant donor. In nucleotides, the CDR3 is TGTGCCAGCAGGGAAGGGGGAGGGAACACCGGGGAGCTGTTTTTT. This codes for CASREGGGNTGELFF.